The sample holds one count of the clone carrying this T cell receptor beta chain. The antigen is undetermined. There are 13 residues in the CDR3. Germline V CDR1 and CDR2: SEHNR, FQNEAQ (reference sequence). The trim removed 9 bases at V and 8 bases at J, leaving 9 bases unmatched. The source of the sample is a study of cytomegalovirus exposure and HLA in healthy donors. Study findings and constraints: A later analysis linked a missense DCLRE1C variant to TCR beta V- and J-gene trimming. Approximately 17,000 TCR beta sequences were associated with HLA alleles at 0.05 false discovery rate in a later analysis.

A multiplex PCR was run with 60 Vbeta primers and 13 Jbeta primers. The data were produced by immunoSEQ multiplex PCR, yet TCRdb's version contains in-frame clones alone and is incomplete. Among about 170,000 clones listed, approximately 80% were seen once. The V gene is TRBV7-9, the J gene TRBJ1-2, with 10 bases fitting TRBD1. This sequence was found in a woman aged 18-35 years in good health and CMV-seronegative. The source material was PBMCs. In nucleotides, the CDR3 is TGTGCCAGTGCGGGACAGGGGACCGGGGGCTACACCTTC. This encodes CASAGQGTGGYTF.